These 30 T cell receptor beta chains share one sample of origin, sequenced in a study of vaccination and CD4 T cells after COVID-19 (dated by TCRdb to 2022 to 2024). The library was produced with PCR. Sequencing took place on an Illumina iSeq 100. DNA from cultured CD4+ T cells was subjected to TCR sequencing with the Oncomine TCR Beta short-read assay at the Johns Hopkins FTIC core. In TCRdb, the public reads were trimmed at Q25 with fastp and aligned with MiXCR, with productive beta chains retained. Every entry covers one CDR3 protein and lists the most common genes and DNA from its rows. The sample yields around 14,000 distinct CDR3 sequences; about half were counted once. The leading ten clones occupy approximately 13% of the sample. Their antigen targets remain unknown. The sample's treatment or condition, from its label and the paper: roughly 10-day PBMC culture with coronavirus spike peptide pools or control peptides (ViraFEST assay).

Sample: CD4+ T cells from blood, cultured in vitro. All receptors derive from a human donor who had recovered from COVID-19.

This clonotype was seen a few times. The chain is built from TRBV7-2 and TRBJ1-2; no reliable D call. V lost 5 bases to trimming and J lost 2 bases, with 15 bases between them. Germline V gene sequence: CDR1 SGHTA, CDR2 FQGNSA. CDR3 size: 15 residues. CDR3 region: CASSPAWTANYGYTF. The CDR3 DNA reads TGTGCCAGCAGCCCCGCCTGGACCGCGAACTATGGCTACACCTTC.

The V gene is TRBV25-1, the J gene TRBJ2-5; no firm D call. The CDR3 sequence is 11 residues long. V dropped 6 bases and J dropped 3 bases, with 5 bases sitting between them. The germline V gene has CDR1 MGHDK and CDR2 SYGVNS. The CDR3 DNA follows: TGTGCCAGCAGGCTCGAAGAGACCCAGTACTTC. As protein: CASRLEETQYF.

This chain joins TRBV29-1 and TRBJ2-3; maybe TRBD2 (6 bases). This CDR3 is built from 14 residues. Trimming took 2 bases from V and 4 from J, leaving 13 bases between them. Germline V gives CDR1 SQVTM, CDR2 ANQGSEA. The CDR3 spells CSVENAGRADTQYF. The CDR3 DNA sequence: TGCAGCGTTGAAAATGCGGGGCGGGCAGATACGCAGTATTTT.

V usage is TRBV7-2 and J usage is TRBJ1-1, with 10 bases lining up with TRBD1. This CDR3 contains 15 residues. CDR1 is SGHTA and CDR2 is FQGNSA in the germline V gene. V trimming: 5 bases; J trimming: 4 bases; junction bases outside the gene matches: 7. The CDR3 DNA is TGTGCCAGCAGCAGATCCGGGACAGGGGTCACTGAAGCTTTCTTT. This translates into CASSRSGTGVTEAFF.

This clonotype has a handful of counts. The chain is built from TRBV7-9 and TRBJ1-1, with TRBD1 as a possible D gene (6 bases). The CDR3 contains 15 residues. Germline loops: CDR1 SEHNR, CDR2 FQNEAQ (reference sequence). Trimming shortened V by 2 bases and J by 2 bases, and 12 bases separated the two germline ends. In nucleotides, the CDR3 is TGTGCCAGCAGCTTACTAGGGACACCTAACACTGAAGCTTTCTTT. Translation: CASSLLGTPNTEAFF.

The V and J genes are TRBV30 and TRBJ2-1; D gene uncertain. CDR1 and CDR2 (germline): GTSNPN, SVGIG (reference sequence). The CDR3 runs to 11 residues. Trimming took off 2 bases at V and 8 bases at J, with 7 bases between the two ends. The CDR3 coding sequence is TGTGCCTGGAGTTTTACCTATGAGCAGTTCTTC. As protein: CAWSFTYEQFF.

The rearrangement uses TRBV4-2 and TRBJ1-1, with 7 nucleotides matching TRBD1. V shed 2 bases and J 1 base; nucleotides not matched to a gene: 4. The length of the CDR3 is 15 residues. The germline V gene has CDR1 LGHNA and CDR2 YNFKEQ. CDR3: CASSQRGQQNTEAFF. The CDR3 DNA sequence: TGTGCCAGCAGCCAAAGGGGACAGCAGAACACTGAAGCTTTCTTT.

The V and J genes are TRBV5-1 and TRBJ1-2; D remains unclear. Deletions cut 2 bases from V and 0 bases from J, with 20 bases between. The CDR3 consists of 18 residues. Germline-derived CDR1 and CDR2 are SGHRS and YFSETQ. As DNA, the CDR3 is TGCGCCAGCAGCTTACGACCAGCGGACCGCGACCCTAACTATGGCTACACCTTC. Translation: CASSLRPADRDPNYGYTF.

CDR3 protein: CSATGQGGLNTEAFF. CDR3 in DNA: TGCAGTGCTACCGGACAGGGTGGCTTGAACACTGAAGCTTTCTTT. V gene TRBV20-1 combines with J gene TRBJ1-1, with TRBD1 matching 8 bases. J lost 0 bases, V lost 4 bases, and 7 bases had no gene match. Germline loops: CDR1 DFQATT, CDR2 SNEGSKA (reference sequence). This CDR3 region has 15 residues.

This clonotype was seen just once. V gene TRBV14 combines with J gene TRBJ2-2; D remains unclear. V lost 3 bases and J 4 bases, leaving 3 bases between the germline ends. Germline CDR1 reads SGHDN; CDR2 reads FVKESK. This CDR3 has 12 residues. The CDR3 is CASSHTTGELFF. The CDR3, as DNA: TGTGCCAGCAGCCACACCACCGGGGAGCTGTTTTTT.

This clonotype was recorded once. The limits of the CDR3 on the DNA are not certain, so only TCRdb's listed CDR3 is given. The V gene is TRBV11-3, the J gene TRBJ1-1; the table's D call, TRBD1, was not checked against the DNA. The length of the CDR3 is 22 amino acids, counting both ends. Germline V gives CDR1 SGHNT, CDR2 YENEEA. CDR3 amino acids: CASSQGRGYEQYFGPGQAEAFF.

The chain links TRBV7-9 to TRBJ1-1; no clear D gene. V lost 6 bases and J lost 3, with 8 bases in between. CDR3 length: 12 amino acids. Germline CDR1 reads SEHNR; CDR2 reads FQNEAQ (reference sequence). The CDR3, as DNA: TGTGCCAGCAGGGACCGATACACTGAAGCTTTCTTT. Its protein is CASRDRYTEAFF.

This sequence joins TRBV7-9 and TRBJ2-7; 10 bases match TRBD1. The ends lost 3 bases at V and 3 bases at J; junction bases unmatched: 8. Germline V gives CDR1 SEHNR, CDR2 FQNEAQ (reference sequence). This CDR3 contains 16 residues. DNA for the CDR3: TGTGCCAGCAGCTTGTGGATTCGGGACAGGGGCTACGAGCAGTACTTC. The encoded protein is CASSLWIRDRGYEQYF.

The chain has TRBV2 and TRBJ2-7, with D hard to call. This CDR3 has 12 residues. Germline V gene data show CDR1 as SNHLY and CDR2 as FYNNEI. The V gene lost 4 bases and the J gene lost 3 bases, with 7 bases spanning the gap. The CDR3 sequence: CASSGDNYEQYF. The CDR3 bases are TGTGCCAGCAGTGGCGACAACTACGAGCAGTACTTC.

V is TRBV5-4 and J is TRBJ2-7; TRBD1 or TRBD2 may be the D gene (5 bases each). Per the germline V gene, CDR1 is SGHNT and CDR2 is YYREEE (reference sequence). Trimming left V 0 bases short and J 2 bases short, with 12 bases between. The CDR3 has 15 residues. In DNA form, the CDR3 reads TGTGCCAGCAGCTTGGGGGGGACCCTAGCCTACGAGCAGTACTTC. This codes for CASSLGGTLAYEQYF.

The chain links TRBV7-2 to TRBJ2-7, with D perhaps TRBD1 (5 bases). Germline CDR1 is SGHTA and CDR2 is FQGNSA. Deletions cut 6 bases from V and 4 bases from J, with 19 bases between. The CDR3 runs 15 residues. The DNA of the CDR3 is TGTGCCAGCAGAAGGGGCCAGGGCGTAAGGTACGAGCAGTACTTC. Protein product: CASRRGQGVRYEQYF.

The gene calls are TRBV7-8 and TRBJ2-3; D is tentatively TRBD1 or TRBD2 (5 bases each). Trimming cost V 5 bases and J 1 base, with 16 bases left between them. From germline, CDR1 is SGHVS and CDR2 FQNEAQ. CDR3 size: 16 residues. The CDR3 DNA is TGTGCCAGCAGCAGTCGGGACGGAGAGGGCACAGATACGCAGTATTTT. Translation gives CASSSRDGEGTDTQYF. The variable domain in full, with the rest retrieved from reference TRBV7-8 and TRBJ2-3, is GAGVSQSPRYKVAKRGQDVALRCDPISGHVSLFWYQQALGQGPEFLTYFQNEAQLDKSGLPSDRFFAERPEGSVSTLKIQRTQQEDSAVYLCASSSRDGEGTDTQYFGPGTRLTVL.

The sample holds a few counts of this clonotype. This chain connects TRBV7-3 to TRBJ2-3, with 8 bases identical to TRBD2. This CDR3 comprises 13 residues. Germline CDR1 SGHTA, CDR2 FQGTGA. The V segment lost 3 bases and the J segment 6 bases; nucleotides outside the gene matches: 2. DNA of the CDR3: TGTGCCAGCAGCTTGACTAGCGCGGATACGCAGTATTTT. Translation: CASSLTSADTQYF.

The chain links TRBV20-1 to TRBJ2-1; 15 positions agree with TRBD2. This CDR3 is 16 amino acids long. V shed 4 bases, J shed 5 bases, and the junction held 6 bases outside the gene matches. The germline V gene encodes CDR1 DFQATT and CDR2 SNEGSKA (reference sequence). The CDR3 is CSAMGLAGGSDNEQFF. The CDR3 coding sequence is TGCAGTGCTATGGGACTAGCGGGGGGCAGCGACAATGAGCAGTTCTTC.

This chain uses TRBV30 with TRBJ2-3; no firm D call. Germline V lookup: CDR1 GTSNPN, CDR2 SVGIG (reference sequence). This CDR3 is built from 14 residues. V was cut by 2 bases and J by 4 bases, with 13 bases left in between. CDR3 DNA sequence: TGTGCCTGGAGTTTACACTCCCGGCCAGATACGCAGTATTTT. This sequence encodes CAWSLHSRPDTQYF.

This clonotype was counted between two and nine times. The chain employs TRBV27 and TRBJ1-5; 8 nucleotides match TRBD1. The CDR3 totals 14 residues. V trimming: 2 bases; J trimming: 9 bases; junction bases outside the gene matches: 6. The germline V gene has CDR1 MNHEY and CDR2 SMNVEV (reference sequence). The CDR3 region is CASSLNQGAGPQHF. The CDR3 DNA reads TGTGCCAGCAGTTTAAATCAGGGGGCCGGGCCCCAGCATTTT.

The chain combines TRBV15 with TRBJ2-1; TRBD2 aligns across 7 bases. Trimming removed 0 bases from V and 12 bases from J; junction bases left unmatched: 2. This CDR3 has 12 residues. Germline lookup yields CDR1 LNHNV and CDR2 YYDKDF (reference sequence). The CDR3 DNA follows: TGTGCCACCAGCAGAGATCAGCGGGGGCAGTTCTTC. This gives the protein CATSRDQRGQFF.

V is TRBV20-1 and J is TRBJ2-7; weak D call: TRBD2 (6 bases). Trimming removed 6 bases from V and 8 bases from J, with 20 bases in between. Germline CDR1 and CDR2: DFQATT and SNEGSKA (reference sequence). CDR3 length equals 13 residues. As DNA, the CDR3 is TGCAGTGCGGAACTAGCCCTCGGGGAGAAGCAGTACTTC. Translation: CSAELALGEKQYF.

The chain recombines TRBV6-2 or TRBV6-3 with TRBJ1-1, with a tentative D call TRBD1 (5 bases). Germline assignment: CDR1 MNHEY and CDR2 SVGEGT. CDR3 length: 14 residues. V gave up 8 bases and J gave up 6 bases, with 19 bases separating them. The CDR3 nucleotides are TGTGCCAGCTCCCCCGGGACTTGGGAACCTGAAGCTTTCTTT. As protein: CASSPGTWEPEAFF.

V is TRBV19 and J is TRBJ2-7; TRBD1 is a possible D gene (6 bases). The CDR3 is 12 amino acids. The V end lost 9 bases, the J end lost 1 base, and 10 bases lay between the germline ends. In germline, CDR1 is LNHDA, CDR2 SQIVND (reference sequence). The CDR3 nucleotides are TGTGCCAGCTCGGACAGATCCTACGAGCAGTACTTC. Protein sequence: CASSDRSYEQYF.

The chain carries TRBV5-4 and TRBJ2-3; D gene uncertain. Germline CDR1 and CDR2: SGHNT and YYREEE (reference sequence). Deletions cut 1 base from V and 4 bases from J, with 7 bases between. The CDR3 runs 13 residues. The CDR3 spells CASSLSGPDTQYF. In DNA, the CDR3 is TGTGCCAGCAGCTTGTCCGGGCCAGATACGCAGTATTTT.

The DNA of the CDR3 is TGCGCCAGCAGCCAAGGGACAGGGTATAAGAACACTGAAGCTTTCTTT. It translates to CASSQGTGYKNTEAFF. This chain uses TRBV4-1 with TRBJ1-1; 8 bases match TRBD1. Trimming at V came to 1 base and at J to 1 base, leaving 5 bases not matched to a gene. The germline CDR1 and CDR2 sequences are MGHRA and YSYEKL. This CDR3 region has 16 residues.

V gene TRBV7-2 combines with J gene TRBJ2-2; 10 nucleotides align to TRBD2. The V segment lost 4 bases and the J segment 4 bases; nucleotides outside the gene matches: 3. From germline, CDR1 is SGHTA and CDR2 FQGNSA. The CDR3 covers 15 residues. The CDR3 nucleotides are TGTGCCAGCAGCTCTAGCGGGAGCGGCACCGGGGAGCTGTTTTTT. Protein: CASSSSGSGTGELFF.

The chain joins TRBV28 to TRBJ2-3, with D tentatively TRBD1 (6 bases). The CDR3 is made up of 14 amino acids. Germline V gene data show CDR1 as MDHEN and CDR2 as SYDVKM. V lost 7 bases, J lost 1 base, and 12 bases lay in between. CDR3 sequence (DNA): TGTGCCAGCAACGGGACACCAGGCACAGATACGCAGTATTTT. Translated: CASNGTPGTDTQYF.

This clonotype has just a few counts. The J gene is TRBJ1-2, the V gene TRBV24-1, with 7 bases matching TRBD1. V gave up 7 bases and J gave up 4 bases; unmatched junction bases: 8. The CDR3 totals 14 residues. Per germline, CDR1 KGHDR and CDR2 SFDVKD. CDR3 protein: CATRTMDRSYGYTF. The CDR3 coding sequence is TGTGCCACCAGAACCATGGACAGGAGCTATGGCTACACCTTC.